The 14 T cell receptor beta chains reported below all come from one sample, sequenced in a study of precursors of human CD4 cytotoxic T cells. Sorted CD4+ central memory, effector memory, IL-7R-high TEMRA and IL-7R-negative TEMRA cells underwent bulk UMI sequencing. MiXCR, applied by TCRdb to the reads, yields one record per CDR3 protein. The sample records a few hundred distinct CDR3 sequences, roughly 20% being singletons. The specimen was memory CD4+ T cells from blood (PBMCs). The receptors come from a human donor in good health.

This clonotype has a handful of counts. The gene calls are TRBV7-3 and TRBJ2-1; 11 bases align to TRBD2. The length of the CDR3 is 15 residues. CDR1 and CDR2 (germline): SGHTA, FQGTGA. V trimming: 2 bases; J trimming: 8 bases; junction bases outside the gene matches: 5. CDR3: CASSLFTSGSDEQFF. CDR3 sequence (DNA): TGTGCCAGCAGCTTATTCACTAGCGGGAGCGATGAGCAGTTCTTC.

This clonotype ranks as large. The DNA for the CDR3 is TGTGCCATCAGGGCGGAGGCGGGGGCCAACGTCCTGACTTTC. This sequence encodes CAIRAEAGANVLTF. V and J are TRBV10-3 and TRBJ2-6; D is possibly TRBD2 (5 bases). Germline CDR1 and CDR2: ENHRY and SYGVKD. CDR3 size: 14 residues. V lost 6 bases to trimming and J lost 4 bases, with 10 bases between them.

The chain recombines TRBV11-2 with TRBJ2-5; 7 nucleotides align to TRBD2. The CDR3 contains 16 residues. Per the germline V gene, CDR1 is SGHAT and CDR2 is FQNNGV. V shed 2 bases, J shed 1 base, and the junction held 7 bases outside the gene matches. CDR3 loop: CASSLLGGNPQETQYF. The DNA of the CDR3 is TGTGCCAGCAGCTTACTGGGGGGGAACCCCCAAGAGACCCAGTACTTC.

As for this clonotype: A junction end diverges from the germline sequence, so it may reflect a read error. The chain is built from TRBV29-1 and TRBJ2-3, with D perhaps matching TRBD2 (7 bases). The CDR3 has 13 residues. Germline V lookup: CDR1 SQVTM, CDR2 ANQGSEA. The CDR3 DNA reads as TGCAGCGTTGTTGGGGGGGCTCGGGATACGCAGTGTTTT. As protein: CSVVGGARDTQCF.

By share of the sample, this clonotype is large. The J gene is TRBJ2-1, the V gene TRBV5-5; D might be TRBD2 (5 bases). From germline, CDR1 is SGHKS and CDR2 YYEKEE (reference sequence). V dropped 4 bases and J dropped 6 bases, with 17 bases sitting between them. CDR3 length: 15 amino acids. This CDR3 is CASSPTPLVGNEQFF. The DNA for the CDR3 is TGTGCCAGCAGCCCCACCCCACTAGTAGGCAATGAGCAGTTCTTC.

The V call is TRBV7-9, the J call TRBJ2-6; D not resolved. Germline-derived CDR1 and CDR2 are SEHNR and FQNEAQ (reference sequence). The CDR3 spans 14 residues. V lost 5 bases, J lost 4 bases, and 9 bases lay in between. In DNA, the CDR3 is TGTGCCAGCAGCCGTGAACCGGGGGCCAACGTCCTGACTTTC. Protein: CASSREPGANVLTF.

Of note for this clonotype: This may stem from a read error, because a much larger clone lies one nucleotide away. The conserved phenylalanine or tryptophan normally closing the CDR3 is absent here, so this likely arose from a read error. The rearrangement joins TRBV2 to TRBJ1-1; tentatively, D is TRBD1 (5 bases). V was clipped by 2 bases and J by 4 bases, with 11 bases between them. This CDR3 contains 14 residues. CDR1 and CDR2 from the germline V gene are SNHLY and FYNNEI. The chain's CDR3 is CASSEQGDGTEAFS. The CDR3, as DNA: TGTGCCAGCAGTGAACAGGGTGACGGCACTGAAGCTTTCTCT.

Relative to its sample, this clonotype is large. This rearrangement joins TRBV12-3 or TRBV12-4 to TRBJ1-1; TRBD1 aligns across 8 bases. V shed 5 bases, J shed 1 base, and the junction held 6 bases outside the gene matches. CDR3 length: 15 amino acids. The CDR3 reads CASSPGDRRNTEAFF. The CDR3 coding sequence is TGTGCCAGCAGTCCCGGGGACAGGAGGAACACTGAAGCTTTCTTT.

The chain couples TRBV30 to TRBJ2-7; 9 nucleotides match TRBD2. The CDR3 spans 12 residues. The junction had 5 bases not matched to a gene; V was cut back by 7 bases and J by 4 bases. Looked up from germline, CDR1 is GTSNPN and CDR2 is SVGIG (reference sequence). The CDR3 sequence: CASTSGAYEQYF. The CDR3 nucleotides are TGTGCCTCGACTAGCGGAGCTTACGAGCAGTACTTC.

This clonotype is large. The V call is TRBV28, the J call TRBJ2-7, with D possibly matching TRBD1 (5 bases). Germline-derived CDR1 and CDR2 are MDHEN and SYDVKM. This CDR3 comprises 14 residues. V lost 6 bases and J lost 3, with 15 bases in between. CDR3 DNA sequence: TGTGCCAGCAGCCCCGTCGACAGAAACTACGAGCAGTACTTC. This encodes CASSPVDRNYEQYF.

Within the sample, this clonotype is large. V and J are TRBV2 and TRBJ2-2; D ambiguous. The CDR3 has 13 residues. V was clipped by 3 bases and J by 5 bases, with 7 bases between them. Per the germline V gene, CDR1 is SNHLY and CDR2 is FYNNEI. The CDR3 reads CASSEVGTGELFF. As DNA, the CDR3 is TGTGCCAGCAGTGAGGTGGGAACCGGGGAGCTGTTTTTT.

This clonotype was picked up a small number of times. This chain links TRBV11-3 with TRBJ2-4; 8 nucleotides agree with TRBD2. CDR3 length: 14 amino acids. The J segment lost 5 bases and the V segment lost 4 bases, leaving 4 bases of the junction unmatched. Germline lookup yields CDR1 SGHNT and CDR2 YENEEA. The CDR3 sequence: CASSSGLGQNIQYF. The CDR3 nucleotides are TGTGCCAGCAGCTCGGGACTAGGCCAAAACATTCAGTACTTC.

This sequence joins TRBV7-8 and TRBJ2-3; no definite D call. Trimming took off 1 base at V and 0 bases at J, with 2 bases between the two ends. Looked up from germline, CDR1 is SGHVS and CDR2 is FQNEAQ. There are 13 residues in the CDR3. The CDR3 DNA sequence: TGTGCCAGCAGCTTAGAGAGCACAGATACGCAGTATTTT. Its protein product is CASSLESTDTQYF.

The rearrangement joins TRBV7-2 to TRBJ2-1; D may be TRBD1 or TRBD2 (7 bases each). Germline V gene sequence: CDR1 SGHTA, CDR2 FQGNSA. This CDR3 region has 15 residues. With 5 bases removed from V and 2 bases from J, the gap between germline ends came to 13 bases. The CDR3 is CASSSRGGAYNEQFF. DNA for the CDR3: TGTGCCAGCAGCAGCAGGGGGGGGGCCTACAATGAGCAGTTCTTC.